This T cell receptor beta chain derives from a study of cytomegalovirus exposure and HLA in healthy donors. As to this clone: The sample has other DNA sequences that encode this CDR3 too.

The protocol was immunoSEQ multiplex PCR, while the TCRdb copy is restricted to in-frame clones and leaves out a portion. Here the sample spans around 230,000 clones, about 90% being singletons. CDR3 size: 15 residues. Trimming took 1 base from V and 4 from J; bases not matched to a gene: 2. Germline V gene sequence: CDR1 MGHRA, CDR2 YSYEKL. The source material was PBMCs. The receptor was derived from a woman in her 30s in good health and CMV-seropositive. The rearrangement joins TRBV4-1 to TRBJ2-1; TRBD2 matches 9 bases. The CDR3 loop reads CASSQVLAGYNEQFF. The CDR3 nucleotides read TGCGCCAGCAGCCAAGTCCTAGCGGGATACAATGAGCAGTTCTTC.